This paragraph covers one T cell receptor (beta chain) sequence. This entry is derived from a study of cytomegalovirus exposure and HLA in healthy donors. TCRdb's table, derived via immunoSEQ multiplex PCR, lists solely in-frame clones and lacks some. The sample contains over 85,000 clones, roughly 80% of which appear only once. V trimming: 3 bases; J trimming: 2 bases; junction bases outside the gene matches: 8. This CDR3 has 17 residues. Germline CDR1 is SGHKS and CDR2 is YYEKEE (reference sequence). The source is a woman aged 18 to 35 in good health and CMV-seropositive. This rearrangement joins TRBV5-5 to TRBJ2-1, with TRBD2 matching over 10 bases. The sequenced material came from PBMCs. CDR3 protein: CASSWTLGTSAYNEQFF. The CDR3 DNA follows: TGTGCCAGCAGCTGGACGTTGGGGACTAGCGCCTACAATGAGCAGTTCTTC.